This T cell receptor (beta chain) came from a study of shared clonotypes between healthy human individuals. CDR3 length equals 13 residues. Unmatched junction bases numbered 4, after V lost 6 bases and J lost 4 bases. The germline CDR1 and CDR2 sequences are MDHEN and SYDVKM. Study outcomes and limitations: Clonotype sharing among donors, it was expected, would be affected by sequencing depth.

Comments on this clone: Its antigen remains unknown.

TCRdb keeps only in-frame clones here, not all; method: immunoSEQ multiplex PCR. The sample yields over a million clones, about 70% seen once. Into CD45RA+ naive and CD45RA-negative memory subsets, the CD4+ cells were split. V gene TRBV28 combines with J gene TRBJ2-3; 7 bases map to TRBD1. This receptor was taken from a man in his late teens or twenties in good health. Source material: memory CD4+ T cells sorted from blood. The subset denotes: CD45RA-negative fraction. CDR3 residues: CASSRQGSDTQYF. For the CDR3, the DNA is TGTGCCAGCAGCCGACAGGGTTCAGATACGCAGTATTTT. Drawing the rest from reference TRBV28 and TRBJ2-3, the complete variable domain is DVKVTQSSRYLVKRTGEKVFLECVQDMDHENMFWYRQDPGLGLRLIYFSYDVKMKEKGDIPEGYSVSREKKERFSLILESASTNQTSMYLCASSRQGSDTQYFGPGTRLTVL.